What follows are 27 T cell receptor beta chains derived from one specimen sequenced in a study of radiation and T cells in renal cell carcinoma. The assay was immunoSEQ multiplex PCR, and TCRdb's table has in-frame clones only and misses some. The sample consists of about 150,000 clones, about 91% of them appearing once. Regarding time point: blood 2 weeks post-SBRT. Treatment in this sample: 15 Gy SBRT to primary tumor, nephrectomy 4 weeks later. Material: blood, obtained from a patient whose treatment included radiotherapy and nephrectomy. These receptors originate from a woman in her 50s with renal cell carcinoma.

V and J are TRBV6-6 and TRBJ1-2; 9 bases line up with TRBD1. The CDR3 is 16 residues long. Germline V lookup: CDR1 MNHNY, CDR2 SVGAGI (reference sequence). Losses at the gene ends were 7 bases for V and 4 bases for J; bases not matched to a gene: 13. CDR3 in amino acids: CASNPPGQGRLYGYTF. CDR3 in DNA: TGTGCCAGCAACCCACCGGGACAGGGACGTCTCTATGGCTACACCTTC.

V gene TRBV4-1 combines with J gene TRBJ1-2, with 7 nucleotides matching TRBD1. CDR1 and CDR2 (germline): MGHRA, YSYEKL. V shed 4 bases and J 8 bases; nucleotides not matched to a gene: 7. The CDR3 contains 13 residues. For the CDR3, the DNA is TGCGCCAGCAGCCGGGACAGTCTGGGAGGCTACACCTTC. It specifies CASSRDSLGGYTF.

The V and J genes are TRBV7-6 and TRBJ2-6; D is perhaps TRBD2 (6 bases). V was pared by 7 bases and J by 2 bases, with 12 bases between. Germline loops: CDR1 SGHVS, CDR2 FNYEAQ. The CDR3 is 15 residues long. CDR3 protein: CASTAGTAGANVLTF. The CDR3 DNA follows: TGTGCCAGCACCGCGGGAACAGCTGGGGCCAACGTCCTGACTTTC.

This clone was picked up one time. The genes are TRBV7-2 and TRBJ1-2, with D hard to call. The CDR3 covers 16 residues. CDR1 SGHTA and CDR2 FQGNSA come from the germline V gene. Trimming removed 2 bases at V and 2 bases at J, with 15 bases between. DNA for the CDR3: TGTGCCAGCAGCTTAAATCTCTTCTCTCTCAACTATGGCTACACCTTC. It specifies CASSLNLFSLNYGYTF.

The chain uses TRBV7-9 and TRBJ1-4; D call uncertain. This CDR3 comprises 12 residues. Germline loops: CDR1 SEHNR, CDR2 FQNEAQ (reference sequence). Trimming cost V 5 bases and J 14 bases, with 15 bases left between them. In DNA form, the CDR3 reads TGTGCCAGCAGCCGAGATGGATATTCGCTGTTTTTT. Residues: CASSRDGYSLFF. Full variable domain (rest looked up from reference TRBV7-9 and TRBJ1-4): DTGVSQNPRHKITKRGQNVTFRCDPISEHNRLYWYRQTLGQGPEFLTYFQNEAQLEKSRLLSDRFSAERPKGSFSTLEIQRTEQGDSAMYLCASSRDGYSLFFGSGTQLSVL.

The chain employs TRBV19 and TRBJ2-6; D is possibly TRBD1 (6 bases). Trimming removed 3 bases at V and 2 bases at J, with 14 bases between. This CDR3 is built from 17 residues. Per germline, CDR1 LNHDA and CDR2 SQIVND (reference sequence). The CDR3 DNA reads as TGTGCCAGTAGTATTACCACAGGGAGAACTGGGGCCAACGTCCTGACTTTC. Translating it yields CASSITTGRTGANVLTF. Drawing the rest from reference TRBV19 and TRBJ2-6, the complete variable domain is DGGITQSPKYLFRKEGQNVTLSCEQNLNHDAMYWYRQDPGQGLRLIYYSQIVNDFQKGDIAEGYSVSREKKESFPLTVTSAQKNPTAFYLCASSITTGRTGANVLTFGAGSRLTVL.

The chain employs TRBV6-5 and TRBJ2-2; no reliable D call. Germline V lookup: CDR1 MNHEY, CDR2 SVGAGI. The CDR3 contains 16 residues. V was pared by 2 bases and J by 0 bases, with 10 bases between. The CDR3 here is CASSYARRTNTGELFF. The CDR3 DNA follows: TGTGCCAGCAGTTACGCGCGACGGACGAACACCGGGGAGCTGTTTTTT.

The chain recombines TRBV5-1 with TRBJ1-1; the D gene is possibly TRBD1 (5 bases). The CDR3 consists of 13 residues. Germline assignment: CDR1 SGHRS and CDR2 YFSETQ. The V gene lost 0 bases and the J gene lost 10 bases, with 13 bases spanning the gap. This CDR3 is CASSLAGRVGAFF. The CDR3 nucleotides read TGCGCCAGCAGCTTGGCCGGCAGGGTTGGAGCTTTCTTT.

The rearrangement links TRBV29-1 to TRBJ1-1; D unclear. This CDR3 is built from 12 residues. Trimming removed 5 bases from V and 1 base from J, with 8 bases in between. From germline, CDR1 is SQVTM and CDR2 ANQGSEA. DNA of the CDR3: TGCAGCGTTCGCGTAGGGAACACTGAAGCTTTCTTT. This encodes CSVRVGNTEAFF.

This chain uses TRBV4-2 with TRBJ2-1, with 8 bases lining up with TRBD2. V lost 0 bases to trimming and J lost 7 bases; unmatched junction nucleotides: 11. The CDR3 extends over 17 amino acids. The germline gives CDR1 LGHNA, CDR2 YNFKEQ. The CDR3 reads CASSQDGNGGAGNEQFF. The CDR3 coding sequence is TGTGCCAGCAGCCAAGATGGAAACGGGGGGGCCGGAAATGAGCAGTTCTTC.

V and J are TRBV6-1 and TRBJ2-5; weak D call: TRBD2 (5 bases). Looked up from germline, CDR1 is MNHNS and CDR2 is SASEGT. Trimming left V 6 bases short and J 2 bases short, with 10 bases between. The CDR3 covers 13 residues. The CDR3: CASRISGQETQYF. Here the CDR3 DNA reads TGTGCCAGCAGGATAAGCGGTCAAGAGACCCAGTACTTC.

This chain joins TRBV5-8 and TRBJ2-2; D unresolved. Deletions cut 2 bases from V and 2 bases from J, with 7 bases between. Germline V gene lookup returns CDR1 SGHTS and CDR2 YDEGEE. This CDR3 has 14 amino acids. CDR3 in amino acids: CASSLAGNTGELFF. In DNA, the CDR3 is TGTGCCAGCAGCTTAGCTGGAAACACCGGGGAGCTGTTTTTT.

This clone showed up just once. The rearrangement links TRBV2 to TRBJ1-3, with TRBD1 as a possible D gene (6 bases). The V end was cut by 2 bases, the J end by 0 bases, with 14 bases between. The CDR3 spans 17 residues. CDR1 SNHLY and CDR2 FYNNEI come from the germline V gene. In nucleotides, the CDR3 is TGTGCCAGCAGTGAACGTTGGGGGCTCCCCTCTGGAAACACCATATATTTT. Amino acid sequence: CASSERWGLPSGNTIYF.

Many counts were recorded for this clone. The chain employs TRBV21-1 and TRBJ2-1; TRBD2, the table's D call, was not compared with the DNA. TRBV21-1 is a pseudogene. The CDR3 totals 15 residues. CDR3 loop: CASPMGLAGDNEQFF. DNA of the CDR3: TGTGCCAGCCCAATGGGACTAGCGGGGGACAATGAGCAGTTCTTC.

This clone was recorded many times. The chain is built from TRBV5-4 and TRBJ2-7; D is perhaps TRBD2 (7 bases). CDR1 and CDR2 (germline): SGHNT, YYREEE (reference sequence). The V end was cut by 2 bases, the J end by 2 bases, with 11 bases between. The CDR3 spans 14 residues. The CDR3 DNA reads as TGTGCCAGCAGCTTTTGGGGGGGCACCTACGAGCAGTACTTC. Translated: CASSFWGGTYEQYF.

The chain uses TRBV6-1 and TRBJ1-1; D unclear. V lost 4 bases and J lost 2, with 8 bases in between. CDR1 MNHNS and CDR2 SASEGT come from the germline V gene. The CDR3 runs to 13 residues. CDR3 DNA sequence: TGTGCCAGCAGTGTTCAGATCAACACTGAAGCTTTCTTT. The encoded protein is CASSVQINTEAFF.

The gene calls are TRBV5-4 and TRBJ1-1; no firm D call. In germline, CDR1 is SGHNT, CDR2 YYREEE (reference sequence). The CDR3 loop spans 15 amino acids. V was shortened by 2 bases and J by 1 base, with 12 bases between the two germline ends. CDR3 region: CASSFNLRRNTEAFF. DNA for the CDR3: TGTGCCAGCAGCTTTAACTTACGGAGGAACACTGAAGCTTTCTTT.

On this clone: Other DNA sequences within the sample encode an identical CDR3. This chain uses TRBV6-5 with TRBJ2-7; D is uncertain. V was clipped by 4 bases and J by 1 base, with 8 bases between them. The CDR3 contains 13 residues. Germline CDR1 reads MNHEY; CDR2 reads SVGAGI. CDR3 nucleotide sequence: TGTGCCAGCAGTTCCCCCGGTTCCTACGAGCAGTACTTC. Translation: CASSSPGSYEQYF.

The chain employs TRBV9 and TRBJ1-2; D is perhaps TRBD1 (5 bases). Germline CDR1 reads SGDLS; CDR2 reads YYNGEE. The V and J ends lost 2 bases and 4 bases respectively, with 15 bases between them. CDR3 length: 15 residues. The DNA for the CDR3 is TGTGCCAGCAGCGTTCGCCCCGAGGGGATCTATGGCTACACCTTC. Translated, it gives CASSVRPEGIYGYTF.

This clone was found once. The chain links TRBV6-1 to TRBJ1-1, with D possibly matching TRBD1 (6 bases). The germline gives CDR1 MNHNS, CDR2 SASEGT. V lost 2 bases and J 4 bases, leaving 11 bases between the germline ends. The CDR3 has 14 amino acids. The CDR3 region is CASSEPGAFTEAFF. The CDR3 coding sequence is TGTGCCAGCAGTGAACCGGGGGCGTTCACTGAAGCTTTCTTT.

The genes are TRBV7-8 and TRBJ2-7; either TRBD1 or TRBD2 may supply D (5 bases each). Trimming took off 1 base at V and 0 bases at J, with 19 bases between the two ends. This CDR3 has 18 residues. Germline-derived CDR1 and CDR2 are SGHVS and FQNEAQ. CDR3 protein: CASSLELWYEGPSYEQYF. The CDR3 nucleotides read TGTGCCAGCAGCTTAGAGCTGTGGTACGAGGGACCCTCCTACGAGCAGTACTTC.

This chain links TRBV21-1 with TRBJ1-1. TRBV21-1 is a listed pseudogene. This CDR3 has 13 residues. The CDR3 sequence is CASARRGSTEAFF. The CDR3 DNA reads as TGTGCCAGTGCGAGGCGGGGGTCCACTGAAGCTTTCTTT.

The J gene is TRBJ1-5, the V gene TRBV9; unclear D gene. Germline V gene lookup returns CDR1 SGDLS and CDR2 YYNGEE. Trimming shortened V by 0 bases and J by 2 bases, and 9 bases separated the two germline ends. The CDR3 spans 15 residues. The CDR3 spells CASSVGINRNQPQHF. In nucleotides, the CDR3 is TGTGCCAGCAGCGTAGGTATAAATCGCAATCAGCCCCAGCATTTT.

The chain recombines TRBV5-1 with TRBJ1-1; TRBD1 agrees at 8 bases. The CDR3 is made up of 12 amino acids. Trimming took 5 bases from V and 11 from J; bases not matched to a gene: 8. In germline, CDR1 is SGHRS, CDR2 YFSETQ. The CDR3 sequence: CASSLGQGEAFF. The DNA of the CDR3 is TGCGCCAGCAGTTTAGGACAGGGCGAGGCTTTCTTT.

The chain is built from TRBV7-8 and TRBJ2-2; D is undetermined. The CDR3 consists of 15 residues. Germline V gives CDR1 SGHVS, CDR2 FQNEAQ. Trimming pared 5 bases from V and 4 bases from J, leaving 14 bases between. The CDR3 is CASSLQSRVTGELFF. CDR3 in DNA: TGTGCCAGCAGCCTACAAAGTCGGGTCACCGGGGAGCTGTTTTTT. Full variable domain (outside the CDR3, taken from reference TRBV7-8 and TRBJ2-2): GAGVSQSPRYKVAKRGQDVALRCDPISGHVSLFWYQQALGQGPEFLTYFQNEAQLDKSGLPSDRFFAERPEGSVSTLKIQRTQQEDSAVYLCASSLQSRVTGELFFGEGSRLTVL.

The chain has TRBV18 and TRBJ1-5; perhaps TRBD1 as D (5 bases). Trimming took 2 bases from V and 4 from J, leaving 12 bases between them. The V gene's germline CDR1 is KGHSH and CDR2 LQKENI. This CDR3 has 15 amino acids. The CDR3 DNA sequence: TGTGCCAGCTCACCAGTTCAGACAGCTAATCAGCCCCAGCATTTT. Encoded protein: CASSPVQTANQPQHF. The complete variable domain, with remaining parts taken from reference TRBV18 and TRBJ1-5, reads NAGVMQNPRHLVRRRGQEARLRCSPMKGHSHVYWYRQLPEEGLKFMVYLQKENIIDESGMPKERFSAEFPKEGPSILRIQQVVRGDSAAYFCASSPVQTANQPQHFGDGTRLSIL.

J is TRBJ1-2 and V is TRBV6-1; maybe TRBD1 (6 bases). V was cut by 1 base and J by 2 bases, with 11 bases left in between. The germline V gene has CDR1 MNHNS and CDR2 SASEGT. CDR3 length equals 15 residues. CDR3 sequence (DNA): TGTGCCAGCAGTGAAGGGTGGGGGCGCAACTATGGCTACACCTTC. This encodes CASSEGWGRNYGYTF.